These 27 T cell receptor beta chains were sequenced from one sample in a study of T cells in Graves' hyperthyroidism and ophthalmopathy. Amplification targeted TCR beta CDR3 regions from RNA transcripts. The HTBI set primed first-round TCR CDR3 RT-PCR. TCRdb recomputed calls from the multiplex PCR reads with MiXCR, one row per CDR3 protein. The data hold about 420,000 distinct CDR3 sequences, with 15% to 18% observed a single time. Sequenced material: blood. All receptors come from a woman aged 18-29 years with Graves' hyperthyroidism.

Only a few counts were recorded for this clonotype. This sequence joins TRBV7-3 and TRBJ1-5; possible D gene TRBD1, 6 bases. Germline CDR1 and CDR2: SGHTA and FQGTGA. V was trimmed by 5 bases and J by 4 bases, leaving 9 bases between them. The CDR3 runs 13 residues. DNA of the CDR3: TGTGCCAGCAGCCCTGACAGGAATCAGCCCCAGCATTTT. Protein sequence: CASSPDRNQPQHF.

Only a few counts were recorded for this clonotype. The chain combines TRBV6-1 with TRBJ2-3; no clear D. Per the germline V gene, CDR1 is MNHNS and CDR2 is SASEGT. The CDR3 is made up of 15 amino acids. Trimming cost V 6 bases and J 2 bases, with 15 bases left between them. The CDR3 coding sequence is TGTGCCAGCAGGCCAACGACACGATCCACAGATACGCAGTATTTT. The encoded protein is CASRPTTRSTDTQYF.

This clonotype was seen repeatedly, ten times or more. As DNA, the CDR3 is TGCAGCGTGGCCCAAGGGAGCGGGAGTCATTTAGATACGCAGTATTTT. Translated, it gives CSVAQGSGSHLDTQYF. The chain carries TRBV29-1 and TRBJ2-3; 8 positions match TRBD2. V was pared by 6 bases and J by 5 bases, with 16 bases of the junction left unmatched. CDR1 and CDR2 from the germline V gene are SQVTM and ANQGSEA. The CDR3 loop spans 16 amino acids.

This clonotype was seen at least ten times. This chain uses TRBV7-2 with TRBJ1-2; TRBD1 is a possible D gene (6 bases). Trimming pared 4 bases from V and 1 base from J, leaving 10 bases between. This CDR3 region has 14 residues. CDR1 SGHTA and CDR2 FQGNSA come from the germline V gene. The CDR3 spells CASSSRGVNYGYTF. CDR3 DNA sequence: TGTGCCAGCAGCTCCAGGGGTGTTAACTATGGCTACACCTTC.

The chain combines TRBV3-1 with TRBJ2-3, with 9 bases fitting TRBD2. CDR3 length: 20 amino acids. V dropped 3 bases and J dropped 0; count of bases not matched to a gene: 16. Germline-derived CDR1 and CDR2 are LGHDT and YNNKEL (reference sequence). Here the CDR3 reads CASSQKPPDSGSGSTDTQYF. DNA for the CDR3: TGTGCCAGCAGCCAGAAGCCGCCTGATAGCGGGAGTGGAAGCACAGATACGCAGTATTTT.

This clonotype occurred a few times. The V gene is TRBV3-1, the J gene TRBJ2-2, with TRBD2 identical over 8 bases. V shed 4 bases and J 7 bases; nucleotides not matched to a gene: 11. Germline assignment: CDR1 LGHDT and CDR2 YNNKEL (reference sequence). The CDR3 has 16 residues. The DNA for the CDR3 is TGTGCCAGCAGCCGTCTGCCAGCGGGGGCGAACGGGGAGCTGTTTTTT. It yields the protein CASSRLPAGANGELFF.

The chain employs TRBV29-1 and TRBJ1-6; 9 bases match TRBD1. The V and J ends lost 7 bases and 7 bases, in that order; junction bases with no gene match: 5. This CDR3 comprises 13 residues. The germline CDR1 and CDR2 sequences are SQVTM and ANQGSEA. The DNA for the CDR3 is TGCAGCGCCGGACAGGGGAAAAATTCACCCCTCCACTTT. Translation: CSAGQGKNSPLHF.

This clonotype was picked up a small number of times. This chain links TRBV6-1 with TRBJ2-1, with 10 bases lining up with TRBD2. The CDR3 runs 15 residues. V gave up 6 bases and J gave up 7 bases; unmatched junction bases: 9. Germline V gene lookup returns CDR1 MNHNS and CDR2 SASEGT. CDR3 coding DNA: TGTGCCAGCAGGGCCCTAGCGGGAGTCCCGAATGAGCAGTTCTTC. Residues: CASRALAGVPNEQFF.

The chain recombines TRBV20-1 with TRBJ2-2, with D uncertain. The length of the CDR3 is 12 residues. Germline lookup yields CDR1 DFQATT and CDR2 SNEGSKA (reference sequence). V was pared by 4 bases and J by 3 bases, with 6 bases between. CDR3 DNA: TGCAGTGCTATTAGGTACACCGGGGAGCTGTTTTTT. Translation gives CSAIRYTGELFF.

The genes are TRBV5-1 and TRBJ1-1; 12 nucleotides line up with TRBD1. This CDR3 region has 15 residues. The J segment lost 7 bases and the V segment lost 4 bases, leaving 8 bases of the junction unmatched. CDR1 SGHRS and CDR2 YFSETQ come from the germline V gene. The CDR3 here is CASSLGQGAGNEAFF. Written as DNA, the CDR3 is TGCGCCAGCAGCCTGGGACAGGGGGCAGGGAATGAAGCTTTCTTT. The variable domain in full, with the rest retrieved from reference TRBV5-1 and TRBJ1-1, is KAGVTQTPRYLIKTRGQQVTLSCSPISGHRSVSWYQQTPGQGLQFLFEYFSETQRNKGNFPGRFSGRQFSNSRSEMNVSTLELGDSALYLCASSLGQGAGNEAFFGQGTRLTVV.

V and J are TRBV12-3 or TRBV12-4 and TRBJ1-6; no firm D call. The CDR3 consists of 14 residues. V was cut by 5 bases and J by 6 bases, with 11 bases left in between. This chain's CDR3 is CASSGMETNSPLHF. The DNA for the CDR3 is TGTGCCAGCAGTGGCATGGAGACTAATTCACCCCTCCACTTT.

This clonotype occurred many times. The chain uses TRBV27 and TRBJ1-2, with a possible D match to TRBD1 (6 bases). This CDR3 comprises 13 residues. Germline V gene sequence: CDR1 MNHEY, CDR2 SMNVEV (reference sequence). Trimming cost V 3 bases and J 6 bases, with 11 bases left between them. CDR3 sequence reads: CASSFSEGDGYTF. The CDR3 DNA sequence: TGTGCCAGCAGTTTTTCGGAGGGGGATGGCTACACCTTC.

This chain connects TRBV7-9 to TRBJ1-6, with D tentatively TRBD1 (6 bases). Germline lookup yields CDR1 SEHNR and CDR2 FQNEAQ (reference sequence). The CDR3 runs 14 residues. V shed 4 bases and J shed 9 bases, with 13 bases lying between them. The CDR3 DNA reads TGTGCCAGCAGCTGGGACACACAGGGTTCACCCCTCCACTTT. Translation gives CASSWDTQGSPLHF.

This clonotype was counted many times. The rearrangement uses TRBV18 and TRBJ2-3, with no clear D. Germline lookup yields CDR1 KGHSH and CDR2 LQKENI. The V gene lost 5 bases and the J gene lost 0 bases, with 9 bases spanning the gap. This CDR3 spans 14 amino acids. The CDR3 here is CASSSQSSTDTQYF. The CDR3 DNA sequence: TGTGCCAGCTCATCACAATCTAGCACAGATACGCAGTATTTT.

This clonotype occurred a few times. The J gene is TRBJ1-5, the V gene TRBV6-1, with D hard to call. Germline V gene sequence: CDR1 MNHNS, CDR2 SASEGT. V dropped 8 bases and J dropped 0 bases, with 17 bases sitting between them. CDR3 length: 16 residues. CDR3 coding DNA: TGTGCCAGCTACTCCACTCGGCGGAATAGCAATCAGCCCCAGCATTTT. Encoded protein: CASYSTRRNSNQPQHF.

The table lists this clonotype with many counts. V gene TRBV11-2 combines with J gene TRBJ2-1, with D possibly being TRBD1 (5 bases). The CDR3 totals 12 residues. Germline V gene lookup returns CDR1 SGHAT and CDR2 FQNNGV. V gave up 3 bases and J gave up 10 bases, with 10 bases separating them. CDR3 region: CASSLDNREQFF. CDR3 DNA: TGTGCCAGCAGCTTGGACAACAGGGAGCAGTTCTTC.

This clonotype was detected ten times or more. The gene calls are TRBV5-8 and TRBJ1-5, with TRBD1 identical over 8 bases. With 7 bases clipped from V and 4 bases from J, the junction kept 10 bases outside the gene matches. Germline-derived CDR1 and CDR2 are SGHTS and YDEGEE. CDR3 size: 15 residues. This CDR3 is CASGTGRGLNQPQHF. CDR3 nucleotides: TGTGCCAGCGGTACGGGCAGGGGGCTTAATCAGCCCCAGCATTTT.

This clonotype was observed a few times. This rearrangement joins TRBV19 to TRBJ1-5; the match to TRBD1 covers 10 bases. CDR1 LNHDA and CDR2 SQIVND come from the germline V gene (reference sequence). Trimming removed 6 bases from V and 5 bases from J; junction bases left unmatched: 13. This CDR3 is 17 amino acids long. The CDR3 loop is CASRSSKWTGGHQPQHF. In DNA, the CDR3 is TGTGCCAGTAGGAGTTCAAAGTGGACAGGGGGGCATCAGCCCCAGCATTTT.

This clonotype was counted ten times or more. The V and J genes are TRBV2 and TRBJ2-7; 8 nucleotides match TRBD2. J lost 6 bases, V lost 7 bases, and 8 bases had no gene match. The CDR3 is 13 amino acids. Germline V gene data show CDR1 as SNHLY and CDR2 as FYNNEI. In DNA, the CDR3 is TGTGCCAGCAACATTCAGCGGGAGACCGAGCAGTACTTC. This gives the protein CASNIQRETEQYF. Filled out from reference TRBV2 and TRBJ2-7, the complete variable domain reads EPEVTQTPSHQVTQMGQEVILRCVPISNHLYFYWYRQILGQKVEFLVSFYNNEISEKSEIFDDQFSVERPDGSNFTLKIRSTKLEDSAMYFCASNIQRETEQYFGPGTRLTVT.

This clonotype was recorded many times. The chain employs TRBV7-2 and TRBJ2-2; D assignment may be TRBD1 or TRBD2 (5 bases each). The V gene lost 6 bases and the J gene lost 4 bases, with 9 bases spanning the gap. The CDR3 spans 13 residues. Germline V gives CDR1 SGHTA, CDR2 FQGNSA. The CDR3 bases are TGTGCCAGCAGGGGGACGAGCACCGGGGAGCTGTTTTTT. Its protein is CASRGTSTGELFF.

This clonotype was detected only a few times. The rearrangement links TRBV19 to TRBJ2-1; possible D gene TRBD1, 5 bases. The CDR3 has 12 residues. The V gene's germline CDR1 is LNHDA and CDR2 SQIVND (reference sequence). Trimming pared 6 bases from V and 6 bases from J, leaving 9 bases between. The CDR3 here is CASRIRGNEQFF. DNA of the CDR3: TGTGCCAGTAGGATTAGGGGCAATGAGCAGTTCTTC.

This clonotype was found a few times. The J gene is TRBJ1-4, the V gene TRBV9, with D maybe TRBD1 (5 bases). Germline loops: CDR1 SGDLS, CDR2 YYNGEE. The CDR3 runs 15 residues. V lost 4 bases, J lost 8 bases, and 18 bases lay in between. The CDR3 is CASSPRALSGEKLFF. CDR3 sequence (DNA): TGTGCCAGCAGCCCCAGGGCCCTCAGCGGAGAAAAACTGTTTTTT. Based on the CDR3 plus reference TRBV9 and TRBJ1-4, the full variable domain is DSGVTQTPKHLITATGQRVTLRCSPRSGDLSVYWYQQSLDQGLQFLIQYYNGEERAKGNILERFSAQQFPDLHSELNLSSLELGDSALYFCASSPRALSGEKLFFGSGTQLSVL.

Many counts were recorded for this clonotype. This chain joins TRBV3-1 and TRBJ2-2, with TRBD1 identical over 8 bases. The CDR3 consists of 17 residues. V shed 1 base, J shed 7 bases, and the junction held 11 bases outside the gene matches. Germline V lookup: CDR1 LGHDT, CDR2 YNNKEL (reference sequence). CDR3 sequence (DNA): TGTGCCAGCAGCCAAGTCGAGGACAGGGAACGGGACGGGGAGCTGTTTTTT. Amino acids: CASSQVEDRERDGELFF.

This clonotype was counted many times. The CDR3 nucleotides are TGCAGTGCTCTAGGGCGACAGGGATTCTCCTACGAGCAGTACTTC. It yields the protein CSALGRQGFSYEQYF. The genes are TRBV20-1 and TRBJ2-7, with 7 positions matching TRBD1. This CDR3 has 15 amino acids. After removal of 5 bases from V and 0 bases from J, the junction contained 10 bases not matched to a gene. In germline, CDR1 is DFQATT, CDR2 SNEGSKA (reference sequence).

Note on this clonotype: The junction does not match germline at one end; this may be a read error. The V and J genes are TRBV11-2 and TRBJ2-7, with 10 bases lining up with TRBD2. The CDR3 totals 15 residues. CDR1 is SGHAT and CDR2 is FQNNGV in the germline V gene. In DNA, the CDR3 is TGTGCCAACAGCTTAACGGCTAGCGGGGGCCCGGAGCAGTACTTC. It yields the protein CANSLTASGGPEQYF. Full variable domain (remainder filled in from reference TRBV11-2 and TRBJ2-7): EAGVAQSPRYKIIEKRQSVAFWCNPISGHATLYWYQQILGQGPKLLIQFQNNGVVDDSQLPKDRFSAERLKGVDSTLKIQPAKLEDSAVYLCANSLTASGGPEQYFGPGTRLTVT.

This clonotype has ten or more counts. The chain is built from TRBV12-3 or TRBV12-4 and TRBJ2-7; D unresolved. The CDR3 is 14 residues long. The ends were cut back, 5 bases at V and 12 bases at J, with 23 bases in the middle. The CDR3 here is CASSPKVPSTRSYF. The CDR3 nucleotides read TGTGCCAGCAGTCCTAAGGTGCCGTCTACGAGATCGTACTTC.

This clonotype was seen at least ten times. The rearrangement joins TRBV7-2 to TRBJ1-5; possible D gene TRBD1, 5 bases. Trimming removed 0 bases at V and 6 bases at J, with 12 bases between. There are 15 residues in the CDR3. Germline CDR1 SGHTA, CDR2 FQGNSA. CDR3 DNA: TGTGCCAGCAGCTTAGCATCAGGGTTGGTTCAGCCCCAGCATTTT. Amino acid sequence: CASSLASGLVQPQHF.